This entry features one TCR beta chain sequence. Its antigen is not known. The data derive from a study of tumor and adjacent non-tumor tissue in lung cancer. As for the study in general: Stage I to III disease affected about ten men and 5 women aged about 30 to 76. On average, productive TCRbeta reads reached a few million per sample. Study-level results: Higher tumor TCR diversity was associated with shorter survival.

Three rounds of nested PCR, following a modified ARM-PCR protocol, produced the TCRbeta library. TCRdb reanalysed the multiplex PCR reads using MiXCR and keeps one entry per CDR3 protein. The sample has about 66,000 distinct CDR3 sequences; roughly 72% are singletons. The template was RNA from unsorted bulk tissue. V was cut by 7 bases and J by 8 bases, with 14 bases left in between. The germline V gene has CDR1 SGHAT and CDR2 FQNNGV. The CDR3 runs 12 residues. Input material: lung tumor tissue. The chain combines TRBV11-2 with TRBJ2-5; D not certain. This receptor was identified in a man between 60 and 75 years old with non-small cell lung cancer. The CDR3 DNA follows: TGTGCCAGCATCTTGGGTCCTAGTACCCAGTACTTC. This gives the protein CASILGPSTQYF.